The rows below give T cell receptor beta chains drawn from one sample of a study of blood T cell repertoires in COVID-19. Clones were read by immunoSEQ multiplex PCR, and TCRdb kept only the in-frame ones, dropping some. Here the sample spans 130,000 or so clones, 80% to 90% being singletons. Sequencing was performed on peripheral blood. These receptors came from a man aged 65-85 years with active or convalescent COVID-19. CDR3s include the opening cysteine and the closing phenylalanine or tryptophan. D genes are given only for firm matches. Rows give clone size only sometimes, using once, few, many, or a class for an expanded clone.

D gene	clone size	CDR3 length	J gene	V gene	CDR3 DNA	CDR3 protein
-	once	16	TRBJ2-2	TRBV28	TGTGCCAGCAGTTTGGGGTTGATACAGGGAACCGGGGAGCTGTTTTTT	CASSLGLIQGTGELFF
-	-	12	TRBJ1-5	TRBV11-2	TGTGCCAGCAGCTTAGTCGGCGGGCCCCAGCATTTT	CASSLVGGPQHF
TRBD1	-	13	TRBJ2-7	TRBV27	TGTGCCAGCAGGTGGACAGGGGCCTACGAGCAGTACTTC	CASRWTGAYEQYF
-	-	12	TRBJ1-5	TRBV28	TGTGCCAGCAGTTCTCACCAGGGGCCCCAGCATTTT	CASSSHQGPQHF
TRBD1	-	12	TRBJ2-5	TRBV3-1/TRBV3-2	TGTGCCAGCAGCCAAGCCAGGGGGCCCCAGTACTTC	CASSQARGPQYF
-	-	15	TRBJ1-3	TRBV29-1	TGCAGCGTTGTAGTAGGGGCACCTCGTGGAAACACCATATATTTT	CSVVVGAPRGNTIYF
TRBD1	-	15	TRBJ1-2	TRBV6-1	TGTGCCAGCAGTGAGCCCGACAGGGGCCCGTATGGCTACACCTTC	CASSEPDRGPYGYTF
TRBD1	-	12	TRBJ1-2	TRBV28	TGTGCCAGCACGACAGGGGGCGCGGGCTACACCTTC	CASTTGGAGYTF
TRBD1	-	12	TRBJ1-2	TRBV5-6	TGTGCCAGCAGCTTACCGGGACAGCTCAACACCTTC	CASSLPGQLNTF
-	-	13	TRBJ2-1	TRBV11-2	TGTGCCAGCAGCTTACCTTCAGTCAATGAGCAGTTCTTC	CASSLPSVNEQFF
-	-	14	TRBJ1-2	TRBV5-1	TGCGCCAGCAGCTTGGCCGCAGGGCCTTTCGGCTACACCTTC	CASSLAAGPFGYTF
-	-	11	TRBJ1-1	TRBV28	TGTGCCGGAGGAATGAACACTGAAGCTTTCTTT	CAGGMNTEAFF
TRBD1	-	15	TRBJ2-7	TRBV6-6	TGTGCCAGCAGTTTTGGACAGGGGGCTTTGTACGAGCAGTACTTC	CASSFGQGALYEQYF
-	-	14	TRBJ1-1	TRBV3-1/TRBV3-2	TGTGCCAGCAGCCAGTTCGGGGGGAACACTGAAGCTTTCTTT	CASSQFGGNTEAFF
TRBD2	-	15	TRBJ2-1	TRBV11-3	TGTGCCAGCAGCTTAGCGGGAGGGCCCTCCAATGAGCAGTTCTTC	CASSLAGGPSNEQFF
-	-	13	TRBJ2-3	TRBV5-1	TGCGCCAGCAGCGTGTCCGGCACAGATACGCAGTATTTT	CASSVSGTDTQYF
TRBD1	-	15	TRBJ2-1	TRBV10-3	TGTGCCATCAGTGAGTCGGGAACGGACAGGGCCTTTCTGTTCTTC	CAISESGTDRAFLFF
-	-	16	TRBJ1-5	TRBV28	TGTGCCAGCAGTTCTAGAGTGGGTTCGGCCTTAAGGCCCCAGCATTTT	CASSSRVGSALRPQHF
TRBD2	-	13	TRBJ2-7	TRBV29-1	TGCAGCGTTGACCCAGCGGGAAGAGACGAGCAGTACTTC	CSVDPAGRDEQYF
TRBD1	-	14	TRBJ1-1	TRBV9	TGTGCCAGCAGCGCCCTGACAGGGGACACTGAAGCTTTCTTT	CASSALTGDTEAFF
-	-	14	TRBJ1-1	TRBV6-6	TGTGCCAGCAGTACCCGGACAGAACCGATAGAAGCTTTCTTT	CASSTRTEPIEAFF
TRBD2	once	19	TRBJ2-2	TRBV9	TGTGCCAGCAGCTACAAGGCCGGCATAGCGGGAGGACGTACCGGGGAGCTGTTTTTT	CASSYKAGIAGGRTGELFF
TRBD1	-	15	TRBJ2-1	TRBV27	TGTGCCAGCAGTTTAAGGGACAGGGGGGTAAATGAGCAGTTCTTC	CASSLRDRGVNEQFF
-	-	15	TRBJ2-7	TRBV18	TGTGCCAGCTCACCAGGAGGGGGCGGCTCGAACGAGCAGTACTTC	CASSPGGGGSNEQYF
TRBD1	-	15	TRBJ1-2	TRBV3-1/TRBV3-2	TGTGCCAGCAGCCAAGATACCGGGACAGCTTATGGCTACACCTTC	CASSQDTGTAYGYTF
-	once	16	TRBJ1-2	TRBV28	TGTGCCAGCAGTTTAGGGGGACTACAGGGCGTGGATGGCTACACCTTC	CASSLGGLQGVDGYTF
-	-	14	TRBJ1-5	TRBV28	TGTGCCAGCAGGATAGAGGGTTTAAGTCAGCCCCAGCATTTT	CASRIEGLSQPQHF
-	-	15	TRBJ2-5	TRBV5-1	TGCGCCAGCAGCTTGGCTGGTAGTGTACAAGAGACCCAGTACTTC	CASSLAGSVQETQYF
TRBD1	-	14	TRBJ1-4	TRBV2	TGTGCCAGCAGTACCGGGGGACAGGGACAAAAACTGTTTTTT	CASSTGGQGQKLFF
TRBD2	-	16	TRBJ2-5	TRBV9	TGTGCCAGCAGCGTAGCGGCGGGAGGGACCCTAGAGACCCAGTACTTC	CASSVAAGGTLETQYF
-	-	14	TRBJ2-1	TRBV5-1	TGCGCCAGCAGCCCTGAGTTCAGGGCAGGTGAGCAGTTCTTC	CASSPEFRAGEQFF
-	-	14	TRBJ2-7	TRBV11-3	TGTGCCAGCAGTCCGTCAGGGAATTCCTACGAGCAGTACTTC	CASSPSGNSYEQYF
TRBD1	-	14	TRBJ1-1	TRBV10-1	TGCGCCAGCAGGCAGGACAGGGGCAGCACTGAAGCTTTCTTT	CASRQDRGSTEAFF
-	-	14	TRBJ2-7	TRBV7-2	TGTGCCAGCAAGCCCGCAGGGGACTCCTACGAGCAGTACTTC	CASKPAGDSYEQYF
TRBD1	once	14	TRBJ1-1	TRBV2	TGTGCCAGCAGCATCCGACAGGGGAACACTGAAGCTTTCTTT	CASSIRQGNTEAFF
TRBD1	-	13	TRBJ1-5	TRBV2	TGTGCCAGTCGTGGACAGGGGGATCAGCCCCAGCATTTT	CASRGQGDQPQHF
TRBD2	-	15	TRBJ2-7	TRBV3-1/TRBV3-2	TGTGCCAGCAGCCAAAGGCGGGAGGTTCCCTACGAGCAGTACTTC	CASSQRREVPYEQYF
-	-	17	TRBJ1-5	TRBV19	TGTGCCAGTAGTATCCTCAAGGGAGGGGAGAGCAATCAGCCCCAGCATTTT	CASSILKGGESNQPQHF
-	-	14	TRBJ1-3	TRBV28	TGTGCCAGCAGTTCGGGACATTCTGGAAACACCATATATTTT	CASSSGHSGNTIYF
-	-	14	TRBJ2-5	TRBV6-5	TGTGCCAGCAGGAGTTACCAGGGATCGGAGACCCAGTACTTC	CASRSYQGSETQYF
TRBD2	-	15	TRBJ2-1	TRBV11-2	TGTGCCAGCAGCCTCAATAGCGGGGCATTCGATGAGCAGTTCTTC	CASSLNSGAFDEQFF
-	-	13	TRBJ1-5	TRBV29-1	TGCAGCGTTGAGGCCGGCAGGGGACAGCCCCAGCATTTT	CSVEAGRGQPQHF
TRBD1	-	13	TRBJ2-7	TRBV18	TGTGCCAGCTCACCTCGACAGGGCTACGAGCAGTACTTC	CASSPRQGYEQYF
-	once	14	TRBJ2-7	TRBV5-4	TGTGCCAGCAGCATTAAGGGGGGAGGGTACGAGCAGTACTTC	CASSIKGGGYEQYF
-	-	13	TRBJ2-3	TRBV6-4	TGTGCCAGCAGCTCCTCTAGCACAGATACGCAGTATTTT	CASSSSSTDTQYF
TRBD1	few	17	TRBJ2-4	TRBV19	TGTGCCAGTAGTGACTGGGACAGGGGGGTTCCCAAAAACATTCAGTACTTC	CASSDWDRGVPKNIQYF
TRBD2	-	14	TRBJ2-7	TRBV19	TGTGCCAGTAGTATGGGACTAGCATCCTACGAGCAGTACTTC	CASSMGLASYEQYF
-	-	15	TRBJ1-2	TRBV27	TGTGCCAGCAGTTTGGGGGGGGAGGGGTTGTCTGGCTACACCTTC	CASSLGGEGLSGYTF
TRBD1	-	15	TRBJ1-3	TRBV6-5	TGTGCCAGCAGTCCCGACAGGGTCGCTGGAAACACCATATATTTT	CASSPDRVAGNTIYF
TRBD1	-	15	TRBJ2-2	TRBV7-9	TGTGCCAGCAGCGCAAGACAGGGGTACACCGGGGAGCTGTTTTTT	CASSARQGYTGELFF
TRBD2	-	15	TRBJ2-1	TRBV15	TGTGCCACCAGCAGAGATCTGGGAGGGTACAATGAGCAGTTCTTC	CATSRDLGGYNEQFF
-	once	13	TRBJ1-1	TRBV5-1	TGCGCCAGCTCCCCGCAGGGCGACCAAATAGCTTTCTTT	CASSPQGDQIAFF
TRBD1	-	13	TRBJ1-1	TRBV3-1/TRBV3-2	TGTGCCAGCAGCCCGGGACAGGGTTTCGGAGCTTTCTTT	CASSPGQGFGAFF
-	once	14	TRBJ1-2	TRBV10-3	TGTGCCATCAGTGACATGAGGGAAAACTATGGCTACACCTTC	CAISDMRENYGYTF
TRBD1	-	14	TRBJ1-2	TRBV28	TGTGCCAGCAGACGGACAGGGGATAACGCTGGCTACACCTTC	CASRRTGDNAGYTF
-	-	17	TRBJ1-4	TRBV6-4	TGTGCCAGCAGCGAACTGGAAGGGGGTTCGACTAATGAAAAACTGTTTTTT	CASSELEGGSTNEKLFF
-	-	15	TRBJ2-7	TRBV6-1	TGTGCCAGCAGTGAAAGTGCTAGCCGGATTTACGAGCAGTACTTC	CASSESASRIYEQYF
-	-	14	TRBJ1-1	TRBV27	TGTGCCAGCAGTTTATCCCCAGGGCCCACTGAAGCTTTCTTT	CASSLSPGPTEAFF
-	-	13	TRBJ1-6	TRBV28	TGTGCCAGCAGTCGGGGAGGGTTTTCACCCCTCCACTTT	CASSRGGFSPLHF